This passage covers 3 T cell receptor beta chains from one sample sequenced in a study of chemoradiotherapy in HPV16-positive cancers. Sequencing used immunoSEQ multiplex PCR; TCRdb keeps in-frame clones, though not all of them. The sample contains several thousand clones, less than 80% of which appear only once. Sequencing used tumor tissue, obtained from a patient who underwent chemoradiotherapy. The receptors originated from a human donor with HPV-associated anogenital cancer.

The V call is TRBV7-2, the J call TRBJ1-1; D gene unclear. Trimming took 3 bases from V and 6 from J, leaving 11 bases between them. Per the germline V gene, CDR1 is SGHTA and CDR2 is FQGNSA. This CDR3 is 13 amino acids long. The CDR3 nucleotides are TGTGCCAGCAGCTTGCGGGCTGGCGCTGAAGCTTTCTTT. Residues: CASSLRAGAEAFF.

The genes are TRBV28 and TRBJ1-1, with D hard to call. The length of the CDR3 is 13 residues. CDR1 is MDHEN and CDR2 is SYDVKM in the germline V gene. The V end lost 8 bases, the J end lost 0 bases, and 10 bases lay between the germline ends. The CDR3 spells CASGIRMNTEAFF. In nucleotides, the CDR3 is TGTGCCAGCGGGATTCGGATGAACACTGAAGCTTTCTTT.

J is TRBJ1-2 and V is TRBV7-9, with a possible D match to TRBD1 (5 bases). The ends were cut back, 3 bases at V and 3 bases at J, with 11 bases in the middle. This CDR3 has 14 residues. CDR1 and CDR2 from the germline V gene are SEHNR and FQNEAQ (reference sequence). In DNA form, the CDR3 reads TGTGCCAGCAGCTTGGGGCTGGGGGACTATGGCTACACCTTC. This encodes CASSLGLGDYGYTF.